A selection of T cell receptor beta chains follows, all from one sample in a study of shared clonotypes between healthy human individuals. The method was immunoSEQ multiplex PCR; TCRdb's version includes in-frame clones alone and lacks a portion of them. The table shows a few million clones, with about 92% occurring only once. Sequenced sample: naive CD4+ T cells sorted from blood. These TCRs come from a man between 18 and 29 years old in good health. CDR3s include the opening cysteine and the closing phenylalanine or tryptophan. D genes are given only for firm matches. Not every row has a clone size; where given, it reads once, few, many or a size class.

j_call clone_size d_call v_call cdr3_aa
TRBJ2-5 - - TRBV18 CASSQRGETQYF
TRBJ1-6 few TRBD1 TRBV18 CASSPPGGDSPLHF
TRBJ2-5 once TRBD2 TRBV10-1 CASRASGEETQYF
TRBJ2-7 once TRBD2 TRBV18 CASSPGLASLGQYF
TRBJ1-2 - - TRBV11-2 CASSQDSSSDGYTF
TRBJ2-6 - - TRBV5-6 CASSFKASGANVLTF
TRBJ2-1 - TRBD2 TRBV5-4 CASSLAGGPHNEQFF
TRBJ2-7 - TRBD1 TRBV7-9 CASRRTGTDEQYF
TRBJ2-2 - - TRBV2 CASSEAAGTPNTGELFF
TRBJ2-5 once - TRBV5-8 CASTAGMRAETQYF
TRBJ2-5 - - TRBV4-1 CASSQTESPWETQYF
TRBJ2-7 - - TRBV7-8 CASSSEYEQYF
TRBJ2-7 - TRBD2 TRBV5-4 CASSLMREGSYEQYF
TRBJ2-7 - TRBD1 TRBV10-1 CASSEWTGAVGQYF
TRBJ2-7 - - TRBV6-5 CASSIGRDYEQYF
TRBJ1-1 once - TRBV10-3 CAISGVGGTEAFF
TRBJ1-2 - TRBD1 TRBV7-9 CASSLEQGAGYTF
TRBJ2-7 - - TRBV5-6 CASSLAGGVEQYF
TRBJ1-4 - - TRBV30 CAWGLRHEKLFF
TRBJ1-2 few - TRBV7-2 CASSSDTLRGYTF
TRBJ2-5 - - TRBV2 CASSEEVGETQYF
TRBJ2-1 - - TRBV12-2 CASRRRTSANEQFF
TRBJ2-7 - - TRBV6-5 CASSQGSGYEQYF
TRBJ2-2 - - TRBV5-1 CASSFNTGELFF
TRBJ1-2 - TRBD1 TRBV9 CASSALQGAGYTF
TRBJ2-3 once - TRBV9 CASSVAGPPDTQYF
TRBJ1-1 - - TRBV21-1 CASSKSNTEAFF
TRBJ2-3 - TRBD2 TRBV7-2 CASSPPGLASTDTQYF
TRBJ1-4 - - TRBV15 CATSRDRGPATNEKLFF
TRBJ2-1 - TRBD1 TRBV5-4 CASSLGGTGPNEQFF
TRBJ2-2 - TRBD1 TRBV9 CASSATGTGAYRELFF
TRBJ1-5 once - TRBV5-1 CASSLDGQPQHF
TRBJ2-2 once - TRBV10-2 CASSGFPWGDANTGELFF
TRBJ2-7 - - TRBV6-1 CASSEGPQSLFYEQYF
TRBJ2-7 few TRBD2 TRBV6-5 CASSYRTSGTYEQYF
TRBJ2-2 - - TRBV2 CASKLENTGELFF
TRBJ2-2 - TRBD2 TRBV7-2 CASSFSGGTGELFF
- - TRBD1 TRBV7-2 CASSLATGQSYEQYF
TRBJ2-3 once TRBD2 TRBV10-1 CASSEGTTSTDTQYF
TRBJ1-1 - TRBD1 TRBV19 CASSMSQGANTEAFF
TRBJ2-2 - TRBD2 TRBV2 CASNLAGGGTGELFF
TRBJ2-7 - TRBD1 TRBV5-1 CASSLVTGDSYEQYF
TRBJ1-1 few - TRBV29-1 CSAGEGRGTEAFF
TRBJ2-3 - TRBD2 TRBV5-1 CASSLAGGAPTIDTQYF
TRBJ1-5 - - TRBV6-1 CAAIQGSNQPQHF
TRBJ2-7 once TRBD1 TRBV7-2 CASSVTGGSYEQYF
TRBJ2-7 - TRBD1 TRBV6-6 CASSAGDRGYEQYF
TRBJ1-6 - - TRBV2 CASSSSRGINSPLHF
TRBJ1-2 - - TRBV12-5 CASGVAGTRDTYGYTF
TRBJ1-4 - - TRBV5-4 CASSSKDRPNEKLFF
TRBJ2-2 once TRBD1 TRBV7-6 CASSEGTGGKRELFF
TRBJ2-2 - - TRBV19 CASGILSGELFF
TRBJ2-7 - - TRBV6-5 CASTRTEGYEQYF
TRBJ2-2 once TRBD2 TRBV19 CASMGGRHTGELFF
TRBJ2-5 - - TRBV2 CASSEVVSGTQYF